This TCR beta chain came from a study of CD8+CD57+ T cells in acquired aplastic anemia. TCR beta VDJ combinations and CDR3 sequences were profiled from genomic DNA. TCRdb independently ran MiXCR on the reads; one entry per CDR3 protein. The table records 400,000 to 600,000 distinct CDR3 sequences, approximately 33% of them present only once. Sequenced patients had shown CD8+CD57+ cell expansion by flow cytometry. Every patient had severe acquired aplastic anemia. This CDR3 contains 14 residues. Germline CDR1 is SNHLY and CDR2 is FYNNEI. The germline V and J ends were trimmed by 1 base and 7 bases, with 13 bases remaining between them.

Material for sequencing was sorted CD4+, CD8+, or CD8+CD57+ T cells (not recorded which) from PBMCs. This TCR derives from a human donor with aplastic anemia. The J gene is TRBJ1-2, the V gene TRBV2; a weak D match, TRBD1 (6 bases). The chain's CDR3 is CASSEEGGTIGYTF. CDR3 coding DNA: TGTGCCAGCAGTGAAGAGGGGGGGACCATTGGCTACACCTTC.